Sequencing of this T cell receptor (beta chain) was carried out in a study of T cell repertoires in cytomegalovirus infection. Study-wide background: CMV epitopes in the study were HLA-C-restricted (recently identified) and HLA-B-restricted (well studied). A matching HLA type, together with CMV infection, was signaled by public TCR beta signatures.

This clonotype has more than one count but fewer than ten. Its target is not known. V was trimmed by 1 base and J by 1 base, leaving 10 bases between them. Germline CDR1 reads MGHRA; CDR2 reads YSYEKL. This CDR3 region has 15 residues. From the reads, TCRdb called clonotypes with MiXCR, one entry per CDR3 protein. This table holds around 78,000 distinct CDR3 sequences, 35% to 45% found once. Overall study findings and caveats: The study found HLA-C-restricted CMV-specific TCR beta clonotypes dominating the ex vivo response. Pooled public TCR beta family frequency picked out CMV carriers with the relevant HLA.

The sample was CD8+ T cells from cultured PBMCs, taken from culture after CMV antigen stimulation. The chain has TRBV4-1 and TRBJ1-2, with D perhaps matching TRBD1 (5 bases). The sequence came from a human donor in good health (CMV status not recorded). Some clones in this sample may be carry-over from other donors' samples. This CDR3 is CASSQVRGGNYGYTF. CDR3 in DNA: TGCGCCAGCAGCCAAGTTCGTGGGGGTAACTATGGCTACACCTTC.